This TCR beta chain was captured in a study of blood T cell repertoires in COVID-19. Study summary: PBMCs, B-cell-depleted T cells, or T cells were the source of the cDNA or gDNA that made up the material.

Method: immunoSEQ multiplex PCR; TCRdb's copy keeps in-frame clones and lacks some. The repertoire has roughly 30,000 clones, more than 85% of them found once; the top ten carry around 5.2%. This CDR3 comprises 15 residues. V was clipped by 0 bases and J by 5 bases, with 13 bases between them. Looked up from germline, CDR1 is LGHDT and CDR2 is YNNKEL (reference sequence). The gene calls are TRBV3-1 (or the pseudogene TRBV3-2) and TRBJ2-5; perhaps TRBD1 as D (5 bases). Sample: peripheral blood. The TCR comes from a human donor in a cohort sampled during active COVID-19. CDR3 protein: CASSQDPGAVETQYF. The CDR3 region has the DNA TGTGCCAGCAGCCAAGATCCTGGGGCTGTGGAGACCCAGTACTTC.